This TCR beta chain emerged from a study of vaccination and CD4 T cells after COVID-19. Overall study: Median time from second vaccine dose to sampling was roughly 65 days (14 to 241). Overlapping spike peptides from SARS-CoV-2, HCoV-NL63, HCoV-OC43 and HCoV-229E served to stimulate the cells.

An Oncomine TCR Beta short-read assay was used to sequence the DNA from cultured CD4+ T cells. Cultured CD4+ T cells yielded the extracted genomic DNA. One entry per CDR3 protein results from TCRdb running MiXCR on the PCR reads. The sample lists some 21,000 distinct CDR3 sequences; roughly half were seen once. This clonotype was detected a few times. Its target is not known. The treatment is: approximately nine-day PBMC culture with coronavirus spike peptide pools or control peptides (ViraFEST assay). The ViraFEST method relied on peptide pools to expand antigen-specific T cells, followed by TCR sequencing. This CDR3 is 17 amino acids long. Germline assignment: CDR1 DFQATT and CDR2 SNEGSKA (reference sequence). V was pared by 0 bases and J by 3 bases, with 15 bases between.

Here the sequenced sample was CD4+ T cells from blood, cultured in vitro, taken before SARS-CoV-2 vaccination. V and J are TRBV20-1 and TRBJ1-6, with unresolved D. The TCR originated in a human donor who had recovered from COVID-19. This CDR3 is CSARDRNLPGYNSPLHF. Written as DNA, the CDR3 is TGCAGTGCTAGAGACCGGAACTTGCCGGGCTATAATTCACCCCTCCACTTT.